This T cell receptor beta chain is drawn from a study of cytomegalovirus exposure and HLA in healthy donors. Trimming shortened V by 10 bases and J by 6 bases, and 22 bases separated the two germline ends. Germline V gene data show CDR1 as MNHEY and CDR2 as SMNVEV (reference sequence). The CDR3 runs to 15 residues. The PCR made use of 60 Vbeta and 13 Jbeta primers. Sequencing used immunoSEQ multiplex PCR; TCRdb keeps in-frame clones, though not all of them. The sample consists of about 130,000 clones, roughly 69% of them appearing once. Sequenced: PBMCs. This clonotype was obtained from a human donor in good health. The chain is built from TRBV27 and TRBJ2-1, with a tentative D call TRBD2 (6 bases). In DNA form, the CDR3 reads TGTGCCACCAGAGCCGGGCGCGGGGTGGGCAATGAGCAGTTCTTC. This codes for CATRAGRGVGNEQFF.